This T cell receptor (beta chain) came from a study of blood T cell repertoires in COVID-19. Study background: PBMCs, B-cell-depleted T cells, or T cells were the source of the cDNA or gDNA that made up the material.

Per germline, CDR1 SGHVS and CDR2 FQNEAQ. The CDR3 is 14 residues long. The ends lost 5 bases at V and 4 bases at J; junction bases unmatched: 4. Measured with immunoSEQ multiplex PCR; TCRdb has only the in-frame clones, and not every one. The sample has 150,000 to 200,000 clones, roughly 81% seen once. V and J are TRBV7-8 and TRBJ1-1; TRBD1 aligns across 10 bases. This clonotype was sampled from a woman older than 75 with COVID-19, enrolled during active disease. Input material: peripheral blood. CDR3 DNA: TGTGCCAGCAGCCCGGACAGGGGGGTCACTGAAGCTTTCTTT. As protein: CASSPDRGVTEAFF.